Each of the 23 T cell receptor beta chains below was sequenced from the same sample in a study of blood T cell repertoires in COVID-19. Produced via immunoSEQ multiplex PCR; TCRdb's table is partial and in-frame only. This sample has almost 100,000 clones, with about 89% found just once. The sequenced sample was peripheral blood. All receptors come from a man aged 50 to 60 with acute or convalescent COVID-19.

The chain couples TRBV5-6 to TRBJ1-1; D possibly corresponds to TRBD1 (6 bases). Germline values: CDR1 SGHDT, CDR2 YYEEEE. Trimming shortened V by 6 bases and J by 3 bases, and 21 bases separated the two germline ends. The CDR3 extends over 16 amino acids. The CDR3 nucleotides read TGTGCCAGCATACGTCGGGACACAGGCTGGGACACTGAAGCTTTCTTT. Protein sequence: CASIRRDTGWDTEAFF.

The chain carries TRBV5-6 and TRBJ2-3; weak D call: TRBD2 (5 bases). CDR3 length: 16 residues. V was pared by 0 bases and J by 1 base, with 12 bases between. Germline V lookup: CDR1 SGHDT, CDR2 YYEEEE. CDR3 region: CASSLGGSRGTDTQYF. In nucleotides, the CDR3 is TGTGCCAGCAGCTTGGGAGGGTCCCGGGGCACAGATACGCAGTATTTT.

Only a few counts were recorded for this clone. The rearrangement links TRBV10-2 to TRBJ1-1; D gene unclear. CDR1 and CDR2 from the germline V gene are WSHSY and SAAADI. The length of the CDR3 is 15 residues. V shed 3 bases and J shed 1 base, with 12 bases lying between them. The CDR3 reads CASSDGRRGNTEAFF. The CDR3 DNA sequence: TGCGCCAGCAGTGACGGTAGGCGCGGGAACACTGAAGCTTTCTTT.

The CDR3 sequence: CASSPPSGETQYF. The CDR3 region has the DNA TGTGCCAGCTCACCACCCAGCGGGGAGACCCAGTACTTC. V is TRBV18 and J is TRBJ2-5; D is perhaps TRBD2 (6 bases). CDR3 length equals 13 residues. V gave up 0 bases and J gave up 5 bases, with 7 bases separating them. CDR1 is KGHSH, CDR2 LQKENI, per germline.

CDR3 region: CASSFAGPHQPQHF. CDR3 in DNA: TGCGCCAGCAGCTTCGCGGGGCCCCATCAGCCCCAGCATTTT. The chain combines TRBV5-1 with TRBJ1-5; a weak D match, TRBD1 (5 bases). CDR1 and CDR2 from the germline V gene are SGHRS and YFSETQ. V gave up 2 bases and J gave up 5 bases, with 11 bases separating them. CDR3 length: 14 amino acids.

This clone was seen only once. This sequence joins TRBV18 and TRBJ1-1, with 7 bases lining up with TRBD1. With 4 bases clipped from V and 9 bases from J, the junction kept 8 bases outside the gene matches. This CDR3 comprises 13 residues. The germline gives CDR1 KGHSH, CDR2 LQKENI. CDR3 coding DNA: TGTGCCAGCTCACTCCATACAGGGGATCAAGCTTTCTTT. Translating gives CASSLHTGDQAFF.

V usage is TRBV28 and J usage is TRBJ2-6; D remains unclear. With 7 bases removed from V and 4 bases from J, the gap between germline ends came to 11 bases. CDR3 length: 14 amino acids. Germline V gene lookup returns CDR1 MDHEN and CDR2 SYDVKM. This CDR3 is CASIGALGANVLTF. Here the CDR3 DNA reads TGTGCCAGCATCGGTGCCCTCGGGGCCAACGTCCTGACTTTC.

The chain links TRBV29-1 to TRBJ2-3; TRBD2 matches 12 bases. This CDR3 comprises 17 residues. Losses at the gene ends were 4 bases for V and 1 base for J; bases not matched to a gene: 9. CDR1 is SQVTM, CDR2 ANQGSEA, per germline. In DNA form, the CDR3 reads TGCAGCGTTGCTTCGGAATGGACTAGCGGGGGCACAGATACGCAGTATTTT. Translated, it gives CSVASEWTSGGTDTQYF.

This clone was observed a few times. The V gene is TRBV4-1, the J gene TRBJ1-5; D unclear. CDR1 and CDR2 from the germline V gene are MGHRA and YSYEKL. The CDR3 extends over 16 amino acids. V lost 7 bases to trimming and J lost 0 bases, with 16 bases between them. CDR3 sequence: CASTRTPQYSNQPQHF. CDR3 DNA sequence: TGCGCCAGCACCCGAACCCCGCAGTATAGCAATCAGCCCCAGCATTTT.

V and J are TRBV7-2 and TRBJ2-3, with a possible D match to TRBD1 (5 bases). Germline V gives CDR1 SGHTA, CDR2 FQGNSA. The CDR3 spans 17 residues. V lost 4 bases, J lost 2 bases, and 19 bases lay in between. The CDR3 nucleotides read TGTGCCAGCAGCTCCCAGGGCCCAGCGCTCATCACAGATACGCAGTATTTT. This encodes CASSSQGPALITDTQYF.

The chain couples TRBV2 to TRBJ2-2; 9 bases are shared with TRBD1. Germline V lookup: CDR1 SNHLY, CDR2 FYNNEI. This CDR3 comprises 14 residues. With V trimmed by 6 bases and J by 5 bases, 4 bases remained unmatched. The DNA of the CDR3 is TGTGCCAGCAGACAGGGGGCCTCAACCGGGGAGCTGTTTTTT. Protein sequence: CASRQGASTGELFF.

The chain has TRBV12-3 or TRBV12-4 and TRBJ1-4, with D possibly TRBD1 on 5 matching bases. There are 13 residues in the CDR3. V lost 4 bases and J lost 8, with 11 bases in between. This CDR3 is CASSSGLREKLFF. CDR3 bases: TGTGCCAGCAGTTCGGGACTTCGCGAAAAACTGTTTTTT.

The chain has TRBV9 and TRBJ2-7; TRBD2 matches 14 bases. V was pared by 0 bases and J by 8 bases, with 1 base of the junction left unmatched. The CDR3 is made up of 14 amino acids. The germline gives CDR1 SGDLS, CDR2 YYNGEE. The CDR3 loop is CASSVGLAGGQQYF. Here the CDR3 DNA reads TGTGCCAGCAGCGTAGGACTAGCGGGAGGGCAGCAGTACTTC.

This chain joins TRBV14 and TRBJ2-5, with a tentative D call TRBD1 (6 bases). Trimming took 4 bases from V and 7 from J, leaving 16 bases between them. The CDR3 spans 14 residues. Germline V gene data show CDR1 as SGHDN and CDR2 as FVKESK. The CDR3 sequence is CASSLRTATRTQYF. The CDR3 coding sequence is TGTGCCAGCAGCCTACGGACAGCCACCAGGACCCAGTACTTC.

This chain joins TRBV19 and TRBJ1-4; TRBD1 matches at 7 bases. J gave up 5 bases and V 3 bases, and 6 bases lay outside the gene matches. This CDR3 is 15 amino acids long. Looked up from germline, CDR1 is LNHDA and CDR2 is SQIVND (reference sequence). The CDR3 region is CASSIPTGENEKLFF. CDR3 in DNA: TGTGCCAGTAGTATTCCAACAGGGGAAAATGAAAAACTGTTTTTT.

The CDR3 nucleotides read TGTGCCAGCAGCCAGTTACTAGCGGGAGGGCCTTGGGAGCAGTTCTTC. Its translation: CASSQLLAGGPWEQFF. The genes are TRBV5-6 and TRBJ2-1; 13 nucleotides agree with TRBD2. The trim removed 4 bases at V and 10 bases at J, leaving 11 bases unmatched. This CDR3 contains 16 residues. CDR1 SGHDT and CDR2 YYEEEE come from the germline V gene.

The chain recombines TRBV7-8 with TRBJ1-1, with D possibly matching TRBD1 (6 bases). The CDR3 contains 13 residues. Germline CDR1 and CDR2: SGHVS and FQNEAQ. Trimming removed 7 bases from V and 6 bases from J, with 15 bases in between. The CDR3 region has the DNA TGTGCCAGCACATTGACAGGTCGCTCTGAAGCTTTCTTT. Amino acid sequence: CASTLTGRSEAFF. Supplemented by reference TRBV7-8 and TRBJ1-1, the full variable domain reads GAGVSQSPRYKVAKRGQDVALRCDPISGHVSLFWYQQALGQGPEFLTYFQNEAQLDKSGLPSDRFFAERPEGSVSTLKIQRTQQEDSAVYLCASTLTGRSEAFFGQGTRLTVV.

The chain employs TRBV5-1 and TRBJ2-7; the match to TRBD2 covers 12 bases. The CDR3 is 18 residues long. V shed 0 bases and J 2 bases; nucleotides not matched to a gene: 9. Germline V gene lookup returns CDR1 SGHRS and CDR2 YFSETQ. CDR3 region: CASSLAPSGRAGAYEQYF. The CDR3, as DNA: TGCGCCAGCAGCTTGGCTCCTAGCGGGAGGGCCGGAGCCTACGAGCAGTACTTC.

The genes are TRBV7-9 and TRBJ2-1, with 7 bases identical to TRBD2. V gave up 1 base and J gave up 5 bases; unmatched junction bases: 5. Germline V lookup: CDR1 SEHNR, CDR2 FQNEAQ (reference sequence). The CDR3 spans 15 residues. The CDR3, as DNA: TGTGCCAGCAGCTTAGTCGGTCTAGCGGACAATGAGCAGTTCTTC. Its protein is CASSLVGLADNEQFF.

The J gene is TRBJ2-3, the V gene TRBV6-5; D is uncertain. This CDR3 has 13 amino acids. Germline-derived CDR1 and CDR2 are MNHEY and SVGAGI. Trimming took off 5 bases at V and 3 bases at J, with 9 bases between the two ends. Here the CDR3 DNA reads TGTGCCAGCAGTCTCAGATTTACAGATACGCAGTATTTT. This codes for CASSLRFTDTQYF.

The rearrangement uses TRBV4-2 and TRBJ1-5; maybe TRBD1 (6 bases). The CDR3 loop spans 17 amino acids. V lost 1 base to trimming and J lost 0 bases, with 13 bases between them. Germline V gives CDR1 LGHNA, CDR2 YNFKEQ. The CDR3 nucleotides are TGTGCCAGCAGCCAAGCCAGCGGGGGCTATAGCAATCAGCCCCAGCATTTT. Its protein product is CASSQASGGYSNQPQHF.

This chain joins TRBV18 and TRBJ2-2; D gene unclear. The V end lost 3 bases, the J end lost 6 bases, and 5 bases lay between the germline ends. CDR1 KGHSH and CDR2 LQKENI come from the germline V gene. The CDR3 contains 12 residues. In DNA, the CDR3 is TGTGCCAGCTCACCCCCTGCCGGGGAGCTGTTTTTT. Protein sequence: CASSPPAGELFF.

The chain employs TRBV5-1 and TRBJ1-2; the D gene is possibly TRBD1 (6 bases). V lost 0 bases and J 3 bases, leaving 12 bases between the germline ends. Germline V lookup: CDR1 SGHRS, CDR2 YFSETQ. The CDR3 totals 15 residues. CDR3 protein: CASSLVDRRDYGYTF. The CDR3 DNA reads as TGCGCCAGCAGCTTGGTGGACAGAAGGGACTATGGCTACACCTTC. Full variable domain (missing parts from reference TRBV5-1 and TRBJ1-2): KAGVTQTPRYLIKTRGQQVTLSCSPISGHRSVSWYQQTPGQGLQFLFEYFSETQRNKGNFPGRFSGRQFSNSRSEMNVSTLELGDSALYLCASSLVDRRDYGYTFGSGTRLTVV.